The sequence of this TCR beta chain was determined in a study of radiation and T cells in renal cell carcinoma. The time point denotes: blood 2 weeks post-SBRT. Treatment reported: 15 Gy SBRT to primary tumor, nephrectomy 4 weeks later. This renal cell carcinoma was of the clear cell type. General study points: From baseline, blood top tumor clonotypes peaked at 2 weeks post-radiation.

Repertoires were generated with immunoSEQ multiplex PCR, while TCRdb's copy carries only in-frame clones and drops some. This sample has 25,000 to 30,000 clones; 81% occur once, and the top ten carry approximately 33%. A word on this clone: Its target is unknown.

The CDR3 is 15 amino acids. The germline gives CDR1 LNHNV, CDR2 YYDKDF (reference sequence). The ends were cut back, 3 bases at V and 4 bases at J, with 13 bases in the middle. The chain carries TRBV15 and TRBJ2-1; D possibly corresponds to TRBD1 (7 bases). Source: blood, taken from a patient whose treatment included radiotherapy and nephrectomy. The TCR sequence derives from a man aged 60 to 75 with renal cell carcinoma. CDR3 loop: CATSRDQGGYNEQFF. CDR3 in DNA: TGTGCCACCAGCAGGGACCAGGGGGGTTACAATGAGCAGTTCTTC.